This T cell receptor (beta chain) was profiled in a study of cytotoxic CD8 clonotypes in ibrutinib-treated CLL. Study results and caveats: Public clonotypes showed up rarely, and on treatment they shrank or held steady.

Profiled with immunoSEQ multiplex PCR; TCRdb holds only in-frame clones, not every one. The sample carries about 140,000 clones, 65% to 85% recorded once. Worth noting for this clone: Antigen unknown.

V dropped 2 bases and J dropped 1 base, with 5 bases sitting between them. This CDR3 is built from 13 residues. Germline lookup yields CDR1 MNHEY and CDR2 SVGAGI. The sequencing here drew on PBMCs, taken after 36 months of ibrutinib treatment. The genes are TRBV6-5 and TRBJ1-1; D remains unclear. This receptor was taken from a human donor with chronic lymphocytic leukemia. In DNA form, the CDR3 reads TGTGCCAGCAGTTACATCAGGAACACTGAAGCTTTCTTT. Encoded protein: CASSYIRNTEAFF.